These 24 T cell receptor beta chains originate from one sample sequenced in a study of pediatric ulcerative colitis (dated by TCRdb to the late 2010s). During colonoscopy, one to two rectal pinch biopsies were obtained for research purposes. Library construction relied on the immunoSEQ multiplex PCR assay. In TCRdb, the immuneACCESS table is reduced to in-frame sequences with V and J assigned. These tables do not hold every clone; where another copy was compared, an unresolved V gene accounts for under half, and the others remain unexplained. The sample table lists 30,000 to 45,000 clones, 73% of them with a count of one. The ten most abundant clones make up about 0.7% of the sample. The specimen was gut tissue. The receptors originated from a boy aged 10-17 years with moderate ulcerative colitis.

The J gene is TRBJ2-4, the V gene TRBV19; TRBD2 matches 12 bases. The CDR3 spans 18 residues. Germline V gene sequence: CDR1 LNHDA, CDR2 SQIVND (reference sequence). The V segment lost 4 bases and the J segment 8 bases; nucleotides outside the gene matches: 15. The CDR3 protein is CASSTATSGSSIRDIQYF. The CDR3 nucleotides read TGTGCCAGTAGTACCGCGACTAGCGGGAGCTCTATTCGGGACATTCAGTACTTC.

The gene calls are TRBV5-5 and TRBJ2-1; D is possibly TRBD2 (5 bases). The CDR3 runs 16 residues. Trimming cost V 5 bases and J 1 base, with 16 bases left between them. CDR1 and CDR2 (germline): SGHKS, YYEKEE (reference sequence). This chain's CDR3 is CASREVKRSSYNEQFF. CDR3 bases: TGTGCCAGCAGGGAAGTTAAGCGGTCATCCTACAATGAGCAGTTCTTC.

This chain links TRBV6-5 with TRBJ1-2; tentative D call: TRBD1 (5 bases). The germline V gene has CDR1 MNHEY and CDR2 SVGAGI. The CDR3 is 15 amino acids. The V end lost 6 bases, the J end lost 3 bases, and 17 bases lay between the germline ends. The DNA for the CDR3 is TGTGCCAGCAGAACCGGGGCCGCCCTGGACTATGGCTACACCTTC. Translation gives CASRTGAALDYGYTF.

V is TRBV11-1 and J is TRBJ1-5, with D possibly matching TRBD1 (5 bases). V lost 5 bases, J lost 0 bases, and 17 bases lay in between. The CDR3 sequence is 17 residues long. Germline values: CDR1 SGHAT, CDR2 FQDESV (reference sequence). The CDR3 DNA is TGTGCCAGCAGCCCCCGGGACGGATTTAGTAGCAATCAGCCCCAGCATTTT. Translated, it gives CASSPRDGFSSNQPQHF.

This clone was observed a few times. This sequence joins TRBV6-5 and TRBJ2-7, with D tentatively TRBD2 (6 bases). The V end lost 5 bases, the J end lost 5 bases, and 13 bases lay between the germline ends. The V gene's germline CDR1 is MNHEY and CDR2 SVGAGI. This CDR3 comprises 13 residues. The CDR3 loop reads CASSARGTHEQYF. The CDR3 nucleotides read TGTGCCAGCAGTGCTCGGGGGACCCACGAGCAGTACTTC.

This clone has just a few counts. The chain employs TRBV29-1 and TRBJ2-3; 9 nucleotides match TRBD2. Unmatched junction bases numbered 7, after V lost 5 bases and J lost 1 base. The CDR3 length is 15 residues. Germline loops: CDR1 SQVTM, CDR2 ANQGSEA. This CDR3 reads CSVYAGGLGTDTQYF. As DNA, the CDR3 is TGCAGCGTTTATGCGGGAGGGCTTGGCACAGATACGCAGTATTTT.

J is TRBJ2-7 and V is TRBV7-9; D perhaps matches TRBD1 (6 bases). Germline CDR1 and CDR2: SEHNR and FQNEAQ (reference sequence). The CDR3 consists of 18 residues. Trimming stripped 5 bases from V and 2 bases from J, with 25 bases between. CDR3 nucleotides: TGTGCCAGCAGCCCCCCATACAGGGACGTCGGTAAGCCCTACGAGCAGTACTTC. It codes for CASSPPYRDVGKPYEQYF.

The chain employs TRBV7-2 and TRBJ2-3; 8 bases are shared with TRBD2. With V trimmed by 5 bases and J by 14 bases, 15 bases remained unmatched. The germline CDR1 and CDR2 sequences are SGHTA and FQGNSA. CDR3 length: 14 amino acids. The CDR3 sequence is CASSPDLSGGRRYF. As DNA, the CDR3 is TGTGCCAGCAGCCCGGATCTAAGCGGGGGAAGACGGTATTTT.

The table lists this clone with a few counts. The CDR3 spells CASSLGLAASTDTQYF. In DNA, the CDR3 is TGTGCCAGCAGCTTGGGACTAGCAGCTAGCACAGATACGCAGTATTTT. The chain couples TRBV5-4 to TRBJ2-3; 7 bases agree with TRBD2. Trimming at V came to 0 bases and at J to 0 bases, leaving 4 bases not matched to a gene. There are 16 residues in the CDR3. CDR1 is SGHNT and CDR2 is YYREEE in the germline V gene (reference sequence). Filled out from reference TRBV5-4 and TRBJ2-3, the complete variable domain reads ETGVTQSPTHLIKTRGQQVTLRCSSQSGHNTVSWYQQALGQGPQFIFQYYREEENGRGNFPPRFSGLQFPNYSSELNVNALELDDSALYLCASSLGLAASTDTQYFGPGTRLTVL.

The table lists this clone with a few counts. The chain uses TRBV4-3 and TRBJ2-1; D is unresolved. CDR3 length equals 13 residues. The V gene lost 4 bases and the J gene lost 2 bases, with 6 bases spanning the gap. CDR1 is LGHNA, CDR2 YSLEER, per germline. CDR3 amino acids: CASSPGPYNEQFF. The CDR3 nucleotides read TGCGCCAGCAGCCCCGGACCCTACAATGAGCAGTTCTTC.

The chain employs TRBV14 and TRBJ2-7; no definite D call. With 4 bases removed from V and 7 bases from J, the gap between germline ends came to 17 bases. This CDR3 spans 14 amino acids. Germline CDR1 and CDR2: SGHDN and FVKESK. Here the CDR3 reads CASSPTDFPSEQYF. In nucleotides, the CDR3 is TGTGCCAGCAGCCCCACCGATTTCCCTAGTGAGCAGTACTTC. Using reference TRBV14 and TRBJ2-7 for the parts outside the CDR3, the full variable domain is EAGVTQFPSHSVIEKGQTVTLRCDPISGHDNLYWYRRVMGKEIKFLLHFVKESKQDESGMPNNRFLAERTGGTYSTLKVQPAELEDSGVYFCASSPTDFPSEQYFGPGTRLTVT.

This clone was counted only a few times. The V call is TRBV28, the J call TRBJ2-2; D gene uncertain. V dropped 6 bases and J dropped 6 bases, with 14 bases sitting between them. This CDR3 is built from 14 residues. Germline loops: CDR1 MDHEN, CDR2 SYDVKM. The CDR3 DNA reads TGTGCCAGCAGAAGGCAGGTTAACTCCGGGGAGCTGTTTTTT. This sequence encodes CASRRQVNSGELFF.

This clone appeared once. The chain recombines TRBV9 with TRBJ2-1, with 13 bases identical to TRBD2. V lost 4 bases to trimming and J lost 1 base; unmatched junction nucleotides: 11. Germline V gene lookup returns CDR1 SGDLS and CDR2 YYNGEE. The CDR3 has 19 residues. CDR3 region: CASSPRRLAGGSSYNEQFF. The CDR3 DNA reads TGTGCCAGCAGCCCCCGTCGACTAGCGGGAGGTAGTTCCTACAATGAGCAGTTCTTC.

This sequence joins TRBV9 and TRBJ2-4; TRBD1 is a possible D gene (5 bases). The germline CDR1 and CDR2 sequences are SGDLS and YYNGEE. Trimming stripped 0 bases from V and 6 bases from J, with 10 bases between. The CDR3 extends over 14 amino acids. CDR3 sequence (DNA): TGTGCCAGCAGCGTAGAAGGGGTTGGAAACATTCAGTACTTC. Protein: CASSVEGVGNIQYF.

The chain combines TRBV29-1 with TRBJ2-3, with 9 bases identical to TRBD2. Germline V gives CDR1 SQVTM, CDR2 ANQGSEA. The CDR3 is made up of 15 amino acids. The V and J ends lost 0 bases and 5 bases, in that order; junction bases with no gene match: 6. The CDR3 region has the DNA TGCAGCGTTGAAGATCGCAGGACTAGCGTAGATACGCAGTATTTT. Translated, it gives CSVEDRRTSVDTQYF.

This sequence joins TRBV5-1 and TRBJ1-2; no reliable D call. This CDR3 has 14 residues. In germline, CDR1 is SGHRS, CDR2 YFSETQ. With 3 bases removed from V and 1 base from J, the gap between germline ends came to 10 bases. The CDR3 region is CASSSSTVNYGYTF. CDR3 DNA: TGCGCCAGCAGCTCCTCAACAGTTAACTATGGCTACACCTTC.

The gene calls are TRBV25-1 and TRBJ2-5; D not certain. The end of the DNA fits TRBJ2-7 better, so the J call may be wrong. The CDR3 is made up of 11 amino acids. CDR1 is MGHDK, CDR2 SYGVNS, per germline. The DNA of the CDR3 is TGTGCCAGCAGTGGCCCCCGCGAGCAGTACTTC. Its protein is CASSGPREQYF.

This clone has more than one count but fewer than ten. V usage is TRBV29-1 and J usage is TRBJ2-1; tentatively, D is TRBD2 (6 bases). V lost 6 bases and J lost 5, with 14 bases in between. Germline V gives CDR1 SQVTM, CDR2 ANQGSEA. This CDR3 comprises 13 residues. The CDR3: CSVSGLENNEQFF. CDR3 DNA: TGCAGCGTATCGGGACTGGAAAACAATGAGCAGTTCTTC.

CDR3 amino acids: CASSKGVRTEAFF. CDR3 sequence (DNA): TGTGCCAGTAGTAAAGGGGTGAGGACTGAAGCTTTCTTT. The chain employs TRBV19 and TRBJ1-1; D is possibly TRBD1 (5 bases). The germline V gene encodes CDR1 LNHDA and CDR2 SQIVND (reference sequence). Trimming removed 4 bases at V and 5 bases at J, with 11 bases between. This CDR3 is built from 13 residues.

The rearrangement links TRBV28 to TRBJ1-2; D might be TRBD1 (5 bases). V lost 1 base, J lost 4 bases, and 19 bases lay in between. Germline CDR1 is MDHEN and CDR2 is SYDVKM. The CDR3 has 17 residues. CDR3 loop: CASSLFSIGTGLYGYTF. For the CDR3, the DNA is TGTGCCAGCAGTTTATTCAGTATCGGGACGGGGCTCTATGGCTACACCTTC.

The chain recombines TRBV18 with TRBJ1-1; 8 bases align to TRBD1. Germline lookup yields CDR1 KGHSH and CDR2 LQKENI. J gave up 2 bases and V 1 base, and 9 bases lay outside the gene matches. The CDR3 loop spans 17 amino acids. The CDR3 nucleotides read TGTGCCAGCTCACCACTGGGGACAGGAGACATTAACACTGAAGCTTTCTTT. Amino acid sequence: CASSPLGTGDINTEAFF.

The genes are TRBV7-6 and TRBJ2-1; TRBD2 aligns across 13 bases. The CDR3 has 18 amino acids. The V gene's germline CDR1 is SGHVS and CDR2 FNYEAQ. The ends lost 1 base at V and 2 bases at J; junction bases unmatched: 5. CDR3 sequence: CASSLVGTSGDTYNEQFF. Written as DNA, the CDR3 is TGTGCCAGCAGCTTAGTTGGGACTAGCGGGGATACCTACAATGAGCAGTTCTTC.

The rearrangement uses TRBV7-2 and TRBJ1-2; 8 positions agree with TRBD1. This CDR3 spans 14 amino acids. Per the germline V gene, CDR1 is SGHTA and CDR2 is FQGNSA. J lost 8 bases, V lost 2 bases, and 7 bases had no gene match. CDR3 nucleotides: TGTGCCAGCAGCTTAATGGGACAGGACGGGGGCTACACCTTC. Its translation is CASSLMGQDGGYTF.

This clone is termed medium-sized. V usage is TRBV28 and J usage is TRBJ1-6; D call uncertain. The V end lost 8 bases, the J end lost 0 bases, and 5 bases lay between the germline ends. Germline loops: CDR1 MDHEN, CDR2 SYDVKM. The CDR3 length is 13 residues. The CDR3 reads CASGSSYNSPLHF. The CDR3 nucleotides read TGTGCCAGCGGTAGCTCCTATAATTCACCCCTCCACTTT.